Following are 15 T cell receptor beta chains from one sample sequenced in a study of T-cell memory formation after mild COVID-19. TCRdb ran MiXCR on the 5' RACE reads and lists one entry per CDR3 protein. The table shows roughly 320,000 distinct CDR3 sequences, with under 30% occurring only once. Sequenced: PBMCs or a T cell subset sorted from them (not recorded which). Receptor source: an adult woman who had mild COVID-19 (a few samples of this study predate the infection). Cell type and time point are not known.

This clonotype was counted only a few times. V and J are TRBV4-2 and TRBJ2-3; either TRBD1 or TRBD2 may fit D (5 bases each). Deletions cut 4 bases from V and 5 bases from J, with 16 bases between. The CDR3 extends over 15 amino acids. Germline-derived CDR1 and CDR2 are LGHNA and YNFKEQ. Written as DNA, the CDR3 is TGTGCCAGCAGCCCGACCGGGACCCCGGGAGATACGCAGTATTTT. This sequence encodes CASSPTGTPGDTQYF.

The chain carries TRBV6-5 and TRBJ2-7, with 7 bases fitting TRBD1. There are 14 residues in the CDR3. Germline V gene sequence: CDR1 MNHEY, CDR2 SVGAGI. V lost 2 bases and J lost 4; bases outside the gene matches: 5. In DNA, the CDR3 is TGTGCCAGCAGTTACAGAGGGGGCGTTTACGAGCAGTACTTC. The encoded protein is CASSYRGGVYEQYF.

This clonotype is a singleton in its sample. This sequence joins TRBV10-3 and TRBJ1-1; perhaps TRBD1 as D (5 bases). Germline V lookup: CDR1 ENHRY, CDR2 SYGVKD. The CDR3 runs to 14 residues. The ends were cut back, 2 bases at V and 3 bases at J, with 10 bases in the middle. CDR3 sequence: CAISERGRDTEAFF. CDR3 sequence (DNA): TGTGCCATCAGTGAGCGGGGGAGGGACACTGAAGCTTTCTTT.

The table lists this clonotype with a few counts. The chain carries TRBV7-3 and TRBJ2-4, with D perhaps matching TRBD2 (6 bases). Germline values: CDR1 SGHTA, CDR2 FQGTGA. The CDR3 length is 15 residues. Trimming shortened V by 1 base and J by 10 bases, and 17 bases separated the two germline ends. The CDR3: CASSLNGGGSRIQYF. The CDR3 DNA is TGTGCCAGCAGCTTAAACGGTGGGGGGAGTAGGATTCAGTACTTC. Full variable domain (rest looked up from reference TRBV7-3 and TRBJ2-4): GAGVSQTPSNKVTEKGKYVELRCDPISGHTALYWYRQSLGQGPEFLIYFQGTGAADDSGLPNDRFFAVRPEGSVSTLKIQRTERGDSAVYLCASSLNGGGSRIQYFGAGTRLSVL.

The chain recombines TRBV19 with TRBJ2-6; perhaps TRBD1 as D (6 bases). CDR3 length equals 15 residues. Looked up from germline, CDR1 is LNHDA and CDR2 is SQIVND (reference sequence). Trimming took off 4 bases at V and 2 bases at J, with 9 bases between the two ends. The CDR3 region is CASSTRGTGANVLTF. The CDR3 DNA is TGTGCCAGTAGTACCAGGGGTACTGGGGCCAACGTCCTGACTTTC.

The rearrangement joins TRBV5-1 to TRBJ2-2; D is uncertain. V lost 1 base and J lost 3, with 10 bases in between. The length of the CDR3 is 15 residues. Germline CDR1 SGHRS, CDR2 YFSETQ. The CDR3 protein is CASSLSFTDTGELFF. CDR3 nucleotides: TGCGCCAGCAGCTTGTCCTTTACGGACACCGGGGAGCTGTTTTTT.

This clonotype was observed a handful of times. V gene TRBV7-3 combines with J gene TRBJ2-7, with TRBD1 matching over 8 bases. In germline, CDR1 is SGHTA, CDR2 FQGTGA. V dropped 5 bases and J dropped 4; count of bases not matched to a gene: 10. The CDR3 extends over 15 amino acids. In DNA form, the CDR3 reads TGTGCCAGCAGCCTTCAGGGGGCCAGCAGGTACGAGCAGTACTTC. It encodes CASSLQGASRYEQYF.

This clonotype was seen a few times. This chain links TRBV14 with TRBJ2-1; 9 nucleotides match TRBD2. CDR1 is SGHDN and CDR2 is FVKESK in the germline V gene. This CDR3 comprises 16 residues. V dropped 3 bases and J dropped 7; count of bases not matched to a gene: 10. The CDR3 DNA follows: TGTGCCAGCAGCCAGCAACCGGGACTAGCACTTAATGAGCAGTTCTTC. It codes for CASSQQPGLALNEQFF.

The J gene is TRBJ1-5, the V gene TRBV25-1; TRBD1 matches 7 bases. CDR3 length equals 14 residues. Germline trimming cut 6 bases from V and 4 bases from J; bases unmatched to any gene: 6. CDR1 is MGHDK, CDR2 SYGVNS, per germline. DNA of the CDR3: TGTGCCAGCAGCGACCAGGGGGGGAATCAGCCCCAGCATTTT. Translated: CASSDQGGNQPQHF.

A few counts support this clonotype. This chain uses TRBV5-4 with TRBJ1-3; D ambiguous. The CDR3 has 13 amino acids. Trimming removed 3 bases at V and 8 bases at J, with 12 bases between. CDR1 SGHNT and CDR2 YYREEE come from the germline V gene (reference sequence). The CDR3 is CASSSDIGDTIYF. In nucleotides, the CDR3 is TGTGCCAGCAGCTCAGATATTGGGGACACCATATATTTT. The full variable domain, rest sourced from reference TRBV5-4 and TRBJ1-3, is ETGVTQSPTHLIKTRGQQVTLRCSSQSGHNTVSWYQQALGQGPQFIFQYYREEENGRGNFPPRFSGLQFPNYSSELNVNALELDDSALYLCASSSDIGDTIYFGEGSWLTVV.

The gene calls are TRBV24-1 and TRBJ2-1; 7 positions agree with TRBD2. Germline V gene data show CDR1 as KGHDR and CDR2 as SFDVKD. The CDR3 consists of 17 residues. With 4 bases clipped from V and 6 bases from J, the junction kept 14 bases outside the gene matches. This CDR3 reads CATSDRSKTGGINEQFF. The DNA for the CDR3 is TGTGCCACCAGTGACCGCAGCAAAACGGGGGGAATCAATGAGCAGTTCTTC.

This clonotype was seen only a few times. The rearrangement uses TRBV12-3 or TRBV12-4 and TRBJ2-7; D is perhaps TRBD1 (8 bases). Trimming left V 6 bases short and J 3 bases short, with 12 bases between. The length of the CDR3 is 13 residues. The CDR3 sequence: CASSTGGDYEQYF. Written as DNA, the CDR3 is TGTGCCAGCAGCACAGGGGGGGACTACGAGCAGTACTTC.

The chain combines TRBV5-1 with TRBJ2-1; TRBD2 agrees at 11 bases. The CDR3 consists of 17 residues. V was clipped by 3 bases and J by 0 bases; unmatched bases: 5. The germline gives CDR1 SGHRS, CDR2 YFSETQ. The CDR3 region has the DNA TGCGCCAGCAGCTCGACTAGCGGGGTGCTCTCCTACAATGAGCAGTTCTTC. It specifies CASSSTSGVLSYNEQFF.

The rearrangement joins TRBV20-1 to TRBJ1-5, with unresolved D. This CDR3 has 16 residues. The V end was cut by 6 bases, the J end by 6 bases, with 24 bases between. Germline V lookup: CDR1 DFQATT, CDR2 SNEGSKA (reference sequence). The CDR3 DNA reads TGCAGTGCCCAAAAACCCGGTAACTACCCAGGTCAGCCCCAGCATTTT. Its translation: CSAQKPGNYPGQPQHF.

Many counts were recorded for this clonotype. The J gene is TRBJ1-2, the V gene TRBV7-6; no firm D call. Germline V gene data show CDR1 as SGHVS and CDR2 as FNYEAQ. This CDR3 has 14 residues. Trimming cost V 5 bases and J 2 bases, with 12 bases left between them. CDR3 sequence (DNA): TGTGCCAGCAGCCCCCAAACAGCCAACTATGGCTACACCTTC. This encodes CASSPQTANYGYTF.